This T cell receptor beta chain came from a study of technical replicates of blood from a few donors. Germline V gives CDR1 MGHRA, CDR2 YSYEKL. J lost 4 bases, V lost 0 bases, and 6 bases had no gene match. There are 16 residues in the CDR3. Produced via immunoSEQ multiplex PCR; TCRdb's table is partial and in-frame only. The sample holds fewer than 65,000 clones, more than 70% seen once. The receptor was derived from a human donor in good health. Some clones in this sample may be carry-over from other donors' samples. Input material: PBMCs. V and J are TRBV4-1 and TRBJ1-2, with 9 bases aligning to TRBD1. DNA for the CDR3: TGCGCCAGCAGCCAAGAAGACAGGGGGAATAGCTATGGCTACACCTTC. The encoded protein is CASSQEDRGNSYGYTF.